This T cell receptor beta chain is from a study of CD8 T cells in ankylosing spondylitis. Study-level findings and limits: Reports of some motif variants in reactive arthritis synovial fluid and blood predate this one.

The V and J ends lost 4 bases and 1 base, in that order; junction bases with no gene match: 10. The CDR3 length is 16 residues. The germline V gene encodes CDR1 LGHNA and CDR2 YSLEER. TCRdb used MiXCR to reprocess the 5' RACE reads, holding one entry per CDR3 protein. The sample holds roughly 250,000 distinct CDR3 sequences; about 9.1% are singletons and the top ten take 6.8%. This clonotype has ten or more counts. Its antigen is unknown. The TCR comes from a male donor with ankylosing spondylitis or in good health (not recorded which). This chain joins TRBV4-3 and TRBJ2-7, with TRBD2 matching over 7 bases. The sequenced material came from blood, either unsorted or a sorted T cell fraction (not recorded which). The DNA of the CDR3 is TGCGCCAGCAGCCGGGATTCTAGCGGACAATCCTACGAGCAGTACTTC. Protein sequence: CASSRDSSGQSYEQYF.